This T cell receptor beta chain was recorded in a study of cytomegalovirus exposure and HLA in healthy donors. Sequencing was performed with immunoSEQ multiplex PCR; in TCRdb, only in-frame clones are kept and a portion is missing. The data hold 250,000 to 400,000 clones, with about nine tenths observed a single time. The ends lost 0 bases at V and 4 bases at J; junction bases unmatched: 7. CDR3 length equals 15 residues. Germline CDR1 SGHKS, CDR2 YYEKEE (reference sequence). This receptor was identified in a woman in her 30s in good health and CMV-seropositive. The chain uses TRBV5-5 and TRBJ2-7, with 7 positions matching TRBD1. The sequenced sample was PBMCs. Here the CDR3 DNA reads TGTGCCAGCAGCTTGGATGACAGGGTTCGGTACGAGCAGTACTTC. Translation gives CASSLDDRVRYEQYF.